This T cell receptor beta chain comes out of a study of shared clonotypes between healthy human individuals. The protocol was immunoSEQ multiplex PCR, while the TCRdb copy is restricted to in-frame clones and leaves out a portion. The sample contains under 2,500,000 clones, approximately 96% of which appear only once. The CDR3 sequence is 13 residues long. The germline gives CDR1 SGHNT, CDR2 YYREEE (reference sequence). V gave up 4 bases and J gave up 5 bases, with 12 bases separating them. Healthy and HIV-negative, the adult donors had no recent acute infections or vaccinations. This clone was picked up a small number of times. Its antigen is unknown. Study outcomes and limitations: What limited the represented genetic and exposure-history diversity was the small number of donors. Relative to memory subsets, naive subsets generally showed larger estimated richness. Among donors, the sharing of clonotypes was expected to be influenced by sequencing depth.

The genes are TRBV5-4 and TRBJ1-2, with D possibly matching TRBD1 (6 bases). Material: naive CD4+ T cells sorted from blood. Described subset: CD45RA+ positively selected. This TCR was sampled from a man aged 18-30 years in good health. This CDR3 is CASSPSGAYGYTF. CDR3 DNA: TGTGCCAGCAGCCCCTCAGGGGCTTATGGCTACACCTTC.